One and the same sample provided the 20 T cell receptor beta chains below, sequenced in a study of CD8 T cells in ankylosing spondylitis. Each CDR3 protein gets one entry after TCRdb re-called the 5' RACE reads with MiXCR. The sample carries some 140,000 distinct CDR3 sequences, roughly 15% recorded once. Their specific antigens are unknown. Whole-study findings and limits: Characteristic of ankylosing spondylitis blood, it appeared, was a TCR beta motif comprising roughly 8 highly homologous variants.

The material sequenced was blood, either unsorted or a sorted T cell fraction (not recorded which). These receptors were taken from a male donor with ankylosing spondylitis.

The DNA of the CDR3 is TGTGCCAGCAGCCAAGTGGGACTAGCGGGAGGGAGCTCCTACAATGAGCAGTTCTTC. This sequence encodes CASSQVGLAGGSSYNEQFF. This chain joins TRBV4-2 and TRBJ2-1, with 16 bases identical to TRBD2. CDR1 is LGHNA, CDR2 YNFKEQ, per germline. CDR3 size: 19 residues. V shed 1 base, J shed 0 bases, and the junction held 3 bases outside the gene matches.

This clonotype was found many times. V and J are TRBV7-2 and TRBJ1-2; a possible D gene is TRBD1 (5 bases). Trimming took off 5 bases at V and 4 bases at J, with 17 bases between the two ends. This CDR3 is built from 15 residues. CDR1 is SGHTA and CDR2 is FQGNSA in the germline V gene. CDR3 loop: CASSRNLGEGYGYTF. The CDR3 DNA follows: TGTGCCAGCAGCCGCAACCTGGGGGAAGGCTATGGCTACACCTTC.

This clonotype was observed a handful of times. The chain links TRBV7-8 to TRBJ2-2; 15 nucleotides align to TRBD2. The CDR3 extends over 16 amino acids. Germline V gene data show CDR1 as SGHVS and CDR2 as FQNEAQ. J was trimmed by 7 bases and V by 10 bases; bases with no gene match: 10. The CDR3 loop is CANGLAGGKRIGELFF. CDR3 in DNA: TGTGCCAACGGACTAGCGGGAGGGAAACGAATCGGGGAGCTGTTTTTT.

This chain connects TRBV28 to TRBJ1-1; weak D call: TRBD1 (6 bases). V lost 7 bases to trimming and J lost 8 bases, with 26 bases between them. Germline V lookup: CDR1 MDHEN, CDR2 SYDVKM. This CDR3 has 16 residues. This CDR3 reads CASNGVQGLWNGEAFF. The CDR3 DNA follows: TGTGCCAGCAATGGTGTACAGGGCCTCTGGAACGGGGAAGCTTTCTTT.

This clonotype occurred a few times. This rearrangement joins TRBV29-1 to TRBJ2-7, with D maybe TRBD2 (5 bases). The germline CDR1 and CDR2 sequences are SQVTM and ANQGSEA. This CDR3 region has 12 residues. V lost 5 bases to trimming and J lost 0 bases, with 8 bases between them. CDR3 sequence reads: CSVPAGSYEQYF. CDR3 sequence (DNA): TGCAGCGTTCCGGCGGGCTCCTACGAGCAGTACTTC.

This clonotype has only a few counts. The chain has TRBV11-2 and TRBJ2-1; TRBD1 is a possible D gene (5 bases). The V gene's germline CDR1 is SGHAT and CDR2 FQNNGV. The CDR3 covers 15 residues. V was pared by 7 bases and J by 4 bases, with 17 bases between. CDR3 in DNA: TGTGCCAGCACTATAGATCGGCCAGGGTACAATGAGCAGTTCTTC. Its translation is CASTIDRPGYNEQFF.

The table lists this clonotype with a few counts. V gene TRBV9 combines with J gene TRBJ2-7; 10 bases line up with TRBD1. The CDR3 is 14 amino acids. V lost 3 bases to trimming and J lost 9 bases; unmatched junction nucleotides: 9. The germline CDR1 and CDR2 sequences are SGDLS and YYNGEE. The CDR3 is CASSGAGTGVGQYF. For the CDR3, the DNA is TGTGCCAGCAGCGGAGCCGGGACAGGGGTCGGGCAGTACTTC.

This clonotype was detected a few times. The V and J genes are TRBV18 and TRBJ1-1; 11 nucleotides agree with TRBD1. The CDR3 runs to 16 residues. V trimming: 0 bases; J trimming: 4 bases; junction bases outside the gene matches: 4. Germline CDR1 reads KGHSH; CDR2 reads LQKENI. The CDR3 spells CASSPPGQGVGTEAFF. The CDR3 bases are TGTGCCAGCTCACCACCGGGACAGGGGGTCGGCACTGAAGCTTTCTTT. The full variable domain, rest sourced from reference TRBV18 and TRBJ1-1, is NAGVMQNPRHLVRRRGQEARLRCSPMKGHSHVYWYRQLPEEGLKFMVYLQKENIIDESGMPKERFSAEFPKEGPSILRIQQVVRGDSAAYFCASSPPGQGVGTEAFFGQGTRLTVV.

The gene calls are TRBV27 and TRBJ2-6; D unresolved. Trimming took 5 bases from V and 7 from J, leaving 9 bases between them. Germline V lookup: CDR1 MNHEY, CDR2 SMNVEV (reference sequence). The CDR3 is 13 amino acids. The CDR3 is CASSPQEANVLTF. The CDR3, as DNA: TGTGCCAGCAGTCCGCAGGAAGCCAACGTCCTGACTTTC.

This clonotype was observed a few times. The chain is built from TRBV6-5 and TRBJ2-1; D may match TRBD1 or TRBD2 (5 bases each). V was clipped by 0 bases and J by 4 bases, with 10 bases between them. CDR1 and CDR2 from the germline V gene are MNHEY and SVGAGI. The CDR3 consists of 15 residues. The CDR3 sequence is CASSYSGTGYNEQFF. The CDR3 region has the DNA TGTGCCAGCAGTTACTCCGGGACCGGTTACAATGAGCAGTTCTTC.

This clonotype was picked up one time. The rearrangement uses TRBV9 and TRBJ2-7; TRBD1 matches at 11 bases. The CDR3 has 14 residues. V lost 3 bases, J lost 6 bases, and 5 bases stayed unmatched. In germline, CDR1 is SGDLS, CDR2 YYNGEE. The CDR3 sequence: CASSGGQGASEQYF. CDR3 DNA: TGTGCCAGCAGCGGCGGACAGGGGGCAAGCGAGCAGTACTTC.

This sequence joins TRBV29-1 and TRBJ2-7; D gene ambiguous. The CDR3 loop spans 12 amino acids. Looked up from germline, CDR1 is SQVTM and CDR2 is ANQGSEA. The V and J ends lost 2 bases and 6 bases respectively, with 11 bases between them. This CDR3 is CSVERVPGEQYF. CDR3 sequence (DNA): TGCAGCGTTGAAAGGGTCCCTGGCGAGCAGTACTTC.

This clonotype was detected a few times. The CDR3 reads CASSQGTSHSGYEQYF. The CDR3 coding sequence is TGCGCCAGCAGCCAAGGGACTAGCCATAGCGGGTACGAGCAGTACTTC. The chain couples TRBV5-1 to TRBJ2-7, with 9 positions matching TRBD2. The CDR3 totals 16 residues. V was pared by 4 bases and J by 4 bases, with 12 bases of the junction left unmatched. The germline gives CDR1 SGHRS, CDR2 YFSETQ.

This clonotype was picked up one time. The V call is TRBV19, the J call TRBJ2-1; 9 bases align to TRBD1. V lost 4 bases to trimming and J lost 7 bases; unmatched junction nucleotides: 5. Germline CDR1 reads LNHDA; CDR2 reads SQIVND (reference sequence). The CDR3 has 14 amino acids. DNA of the CDR3: TGTGCCAGTAGTACTGGGACAGGGAGGAATGAGCAGTTCTTC. The encoded protein is CASSTGTGRNEQFF.

This clonotype was recorded a few times. The gene calls are TRBV6-1 and TRBJ1-3; 8 bases fit TRBD1. V dropped 7 bases and J dropped 0; count of bases not matched to a gene: 17. The CDR3 is 19 residues long. The germline CDR1 and CDR2 sequences are MNHNS and SASEGT. The CDR3 DNA reads as TGTGCCAGCAACACCTGGGTCGGGACAGGCGAACACTCTGGAAACACCATATATTTT. Translated, it gives CASNTWVGTGEHSGNTIYF.

V gene TRBV7-2 combines with J gene TRBJ2-3, with TRBD2 matching 11 bases. Losses at the gene ends were 4 bases for V and 4 bases for J; bases not matched to a gene: 4. Germline-derived CDR1 and CDR2 are SGHTA and FQGNSA. The CDR3 is 15 residues long. The CDR3 reads CASSSIAGGPDTQYF. Written as DNA, the CDR3 is TGTGCCAGCAGCTCGATAGCGGGAGGGCCAGATACGCAGTATTTT.

This clonotype occurred a few times. The chain uses TRBV4-1 and TRBJ2-1, with TRBD2 as a possible D gene (6 bases). CDR3 size: 16 residues. The V gene's germline CDR1 is MGHRA and CDR2 YSYEKL. Trimming removed 3 bases at V and 0 bases at J, with 12 bases between. CDR3 DNA sequence: TGCGCCAGCAGCCACGATCCCGGGAGCTCCTACAATGAGCAGTTCTTC. It is translated as CASSHDPGSSYNEQFF.

This clonotype occurred many times. The chain couples TRBV15 to TRBJ2-7; D might be TRBD2 (5 bases). Per germline, CDR1 LNHNV and CDR2 YYDKDF (reference sequence). The CDR3 length is 15 residues. Deletions cut 1 base from V and 5 bases from J, with 15 bases between. The CDR3 sequence: CATSRVRGWNDEQYF. CDR3 DNA sequence: TGTGCCACCAGCAGAGTTCGGGGATGGAATGACGAGCAGTACTTC.

The CDR3 sequence: CASRGLAINEQFF. The CDR3 DNA reads TGTGCCAGTAGGGGACTAGCGATCAATGAGCAGTTCTTC. The rearrangement uses TRBV19 and TRBJ2-1; 10 nucleotides align to TRBD2. J lost 6 bases, V lost 6 bases, and 2 bases had no gene match. Germline V gene data show CDR1 as LNHDA and CDR2 as SQIVND (reference sequence). This CDR3 region has 13 residues. The full variable domain, rest sourced from reference TRBV19 and TRBJ2-1, is DGGITQSPKYLFRKEGQNVTLSCEQNLNHDAMYWYRQDPGQGLRLIYYSQIVNDFQKGDIAEGYSVSREKKESFPLTVTSAQKNPTAFYLCASRGLAINEQFFGPGTRLTVL.

This clonotype was counted only a few times. The chain joins TRBV7-2 to TRBJ2-7; 9 nucleotides line up with TRBD1. Germline V gives CDR1 SGHTA, CDR2 FQGNSA. The CDR3 has 17 residues. Trimming took 2 bases from V and 9 from J; bases not matched to a gene: 17. The CDR3 here is CASSLSITGGPRRWQYF. The CDR3 DNA is TGTGCCAGCAGCTTATCCATAACAGGGGGCCCAAGAAGGTGGCAGTACTTC.